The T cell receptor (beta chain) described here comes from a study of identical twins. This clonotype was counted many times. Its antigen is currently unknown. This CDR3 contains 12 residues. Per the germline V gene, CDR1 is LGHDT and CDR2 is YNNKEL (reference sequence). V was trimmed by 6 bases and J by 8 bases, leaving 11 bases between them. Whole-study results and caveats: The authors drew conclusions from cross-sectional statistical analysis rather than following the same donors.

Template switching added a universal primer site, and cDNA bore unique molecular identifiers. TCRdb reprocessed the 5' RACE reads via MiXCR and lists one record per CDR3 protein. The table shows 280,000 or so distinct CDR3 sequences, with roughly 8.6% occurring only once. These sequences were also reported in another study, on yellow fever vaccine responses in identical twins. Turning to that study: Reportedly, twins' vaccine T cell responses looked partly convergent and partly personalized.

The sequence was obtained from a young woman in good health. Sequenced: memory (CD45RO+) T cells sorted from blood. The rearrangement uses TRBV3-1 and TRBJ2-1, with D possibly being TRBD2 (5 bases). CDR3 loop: CASSPTRDEQFF. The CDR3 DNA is TGTGCCAGCAGTCCTACTAGAGATGAGCAGTTCTTC.